This T cell receptor beta chain emerged from a study of cytomegalovirus exposure and HLA in healthy donors. Study-wide findings and caveats: Sequencing likely generated an artifact that appeared as a cluster of highly shared sequence variants.

This CDR3 contains 17 residues. Looked up from germline, CDR1 is LGHNA and CDR2 is YNFKEQ. Primers included in the PCR were 60 Vbeta and 13 Jbeta primers. Libraries were prepared by immunoSEQ multiplex PCR; TCRdb keeps only in-frame clonotypes and omits some of them. Among 75,000 to 85,000 clones listed, around three quarters were seen once. Points on this clone: Its antigen remains unidentified. A junction end diverges from the germline sequence, so it may reflect a read error.

The chain links TRBV4-2 to TRBJ2-6; a weak D match, TRBD1 (5 bases). The sequence was collected from a male donor in good health and CMV-seronegative. Sequencing was carried out using PBMCs. The CDR3 nucleotides are TGTGCCAGTAGCCAAGACTCTGCAAACTCTGGGGCCAACGTCCTGCCTTTC. It translates to CASSQDSANSGANVLPF.